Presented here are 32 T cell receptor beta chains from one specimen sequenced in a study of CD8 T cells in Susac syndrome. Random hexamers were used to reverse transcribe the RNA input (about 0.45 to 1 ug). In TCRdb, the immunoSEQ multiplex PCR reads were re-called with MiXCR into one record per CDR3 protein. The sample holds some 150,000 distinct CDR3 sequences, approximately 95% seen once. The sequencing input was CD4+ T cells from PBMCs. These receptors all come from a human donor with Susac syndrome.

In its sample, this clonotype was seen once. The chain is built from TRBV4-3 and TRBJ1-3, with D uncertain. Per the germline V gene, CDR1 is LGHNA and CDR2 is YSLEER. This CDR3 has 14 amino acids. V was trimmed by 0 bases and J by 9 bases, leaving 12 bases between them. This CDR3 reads CASSQDPFTGTIYF. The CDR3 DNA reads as TGCGCCAGCAGCCAAGATCCCTTTACCGGCACCATATATTTT.

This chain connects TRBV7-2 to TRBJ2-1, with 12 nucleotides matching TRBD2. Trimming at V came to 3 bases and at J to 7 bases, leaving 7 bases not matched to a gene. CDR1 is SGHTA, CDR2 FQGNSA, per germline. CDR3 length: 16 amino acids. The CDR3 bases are TGTGCCAGCAGCTTTAACCTAGCGGGGGGGCGGAATGAGCAGTTCTTC. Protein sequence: CASSFNLAGGRNEQFF.

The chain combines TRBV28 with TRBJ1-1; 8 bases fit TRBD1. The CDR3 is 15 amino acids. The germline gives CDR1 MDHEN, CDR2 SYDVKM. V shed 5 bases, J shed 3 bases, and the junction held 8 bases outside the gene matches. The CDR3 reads CASSDRQGADTEAFF. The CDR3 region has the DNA TGTGCCAGCAGTGATCGCCAGGGGGCGGACACTGAAGCTTTCTTT.

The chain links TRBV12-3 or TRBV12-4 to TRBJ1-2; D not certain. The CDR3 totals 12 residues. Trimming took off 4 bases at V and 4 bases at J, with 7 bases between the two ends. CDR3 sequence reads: CASSSYSYGYTF. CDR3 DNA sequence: TGTGCCAGCAGTTCCTACAGCTATGGCTACACCTTC.

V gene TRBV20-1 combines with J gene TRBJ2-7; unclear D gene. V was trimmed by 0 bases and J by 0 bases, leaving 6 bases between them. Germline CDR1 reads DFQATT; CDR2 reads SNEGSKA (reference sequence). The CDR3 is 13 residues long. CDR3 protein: CSARDALSYEQYF. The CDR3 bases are TGCAGTGCTAGAGATGCACTCTCCTACGAGCAGTACTTC.

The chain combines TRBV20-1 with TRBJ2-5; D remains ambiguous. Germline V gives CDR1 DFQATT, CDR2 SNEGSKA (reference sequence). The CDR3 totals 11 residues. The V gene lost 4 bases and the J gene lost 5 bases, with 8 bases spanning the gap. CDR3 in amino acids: CSATAVETQYF. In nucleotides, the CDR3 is TGCAGTGCTACGGCGGTGGAGACCCAGTACTTC.

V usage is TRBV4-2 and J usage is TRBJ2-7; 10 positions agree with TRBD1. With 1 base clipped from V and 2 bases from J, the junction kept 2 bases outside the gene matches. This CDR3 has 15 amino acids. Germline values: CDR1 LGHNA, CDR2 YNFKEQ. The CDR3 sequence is CASSQAGTGAYEQYF. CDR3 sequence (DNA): TGTGCCAGCAGCCAAGCCGGGACAGGGGCCTACGAGCAGTACTTC.

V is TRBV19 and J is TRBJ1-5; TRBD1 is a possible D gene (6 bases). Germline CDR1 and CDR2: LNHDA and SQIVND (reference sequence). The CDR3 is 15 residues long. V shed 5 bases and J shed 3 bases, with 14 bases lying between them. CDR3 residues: CASSPAGTPNQPQHF. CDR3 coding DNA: TGTGCCAGTAGTCCCGCCGGGACACCCAATCAGCCCCAGCATTTT.

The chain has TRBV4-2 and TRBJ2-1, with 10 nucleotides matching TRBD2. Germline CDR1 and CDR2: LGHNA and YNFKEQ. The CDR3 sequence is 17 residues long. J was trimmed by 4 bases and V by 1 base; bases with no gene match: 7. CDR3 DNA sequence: TGTGCCAGCAGCCAAGGACACCTAGCGGGAGCATACAATGAGCAGTTCTTC. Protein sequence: CASSQGHLAGAYNEQFF.

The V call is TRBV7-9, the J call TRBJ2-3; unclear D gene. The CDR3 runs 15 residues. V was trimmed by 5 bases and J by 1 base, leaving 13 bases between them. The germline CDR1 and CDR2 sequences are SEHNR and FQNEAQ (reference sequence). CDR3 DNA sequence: TGTGCCAGCAGCCAGAGTGGCGTAGGCACAGATACGCAGTATTTT. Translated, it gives CASSQSGVGTDTQYF.

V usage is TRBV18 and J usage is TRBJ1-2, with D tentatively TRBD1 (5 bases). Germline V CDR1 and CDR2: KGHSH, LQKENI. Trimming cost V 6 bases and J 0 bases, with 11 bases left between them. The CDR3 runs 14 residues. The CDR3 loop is CASSGALPNYGYTF. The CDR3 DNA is TGTGCCAGCTCCGGGGCCCTCCCTAACTATGGCTACACCTTC.

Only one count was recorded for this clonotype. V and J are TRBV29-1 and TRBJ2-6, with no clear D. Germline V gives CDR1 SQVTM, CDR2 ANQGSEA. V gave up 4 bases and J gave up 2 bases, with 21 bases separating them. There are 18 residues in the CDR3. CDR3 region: CSVAQVPRHSAGANVLTF. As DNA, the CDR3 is TGCAGCGTTGCCCAGGTCCCGAGACACTCGGCTGGGGCCAACGTCCTGACTTTC. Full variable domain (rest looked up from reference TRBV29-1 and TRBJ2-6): SAVISQKPSRDICQRGTSLTIQCQVDSQVTMMFWYRQQPGQSLTLIATANQGSEATYESGFVIDKFPISRPNLTFSTLTVSNMSPEDSSIYLCSVAQVPRHSAGANVLTFGAGSRLTVL.

CDR3 loop: CSASGTEAFF. CDR3 DNA: TGCAGCGCCTCTGGAACTGAAGCTTTCTTT. The rearrangement joins TRBV29-1 to TRBJ1-1; D ambiguous. The V gene's germline CDR1 is SQVTM and CDR2 ANQGSEA. V dropped 7 bases and J dropped 5 bases, with 8 bases sitting between them. The CDR3 runs 10 residues.

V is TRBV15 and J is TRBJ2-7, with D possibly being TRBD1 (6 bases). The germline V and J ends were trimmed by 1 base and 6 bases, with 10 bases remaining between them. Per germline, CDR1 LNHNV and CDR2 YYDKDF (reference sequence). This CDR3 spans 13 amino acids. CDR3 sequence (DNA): TGTGCCACCAGCAGAGGGGCGACAGGCGAGCAGTACTTC. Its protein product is CATSRGATGEQYF.

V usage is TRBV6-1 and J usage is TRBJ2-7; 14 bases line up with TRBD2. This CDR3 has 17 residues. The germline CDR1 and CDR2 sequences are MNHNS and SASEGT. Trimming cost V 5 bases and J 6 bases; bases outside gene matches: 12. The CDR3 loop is CASSKPGLAGALGEQYF. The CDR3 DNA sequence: TGTGCCAGCAGTAAGCCGGGACTAGCGGGAGCGTTAGGCGAGCAGTACTTC.

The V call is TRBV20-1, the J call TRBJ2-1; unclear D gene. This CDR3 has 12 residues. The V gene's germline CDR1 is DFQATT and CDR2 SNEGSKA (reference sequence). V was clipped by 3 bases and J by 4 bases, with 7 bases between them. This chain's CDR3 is CSASESYNEQFF. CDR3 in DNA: TGCAGTGCTAGTGAATCGTACAATGAGCAGTTCTTC.

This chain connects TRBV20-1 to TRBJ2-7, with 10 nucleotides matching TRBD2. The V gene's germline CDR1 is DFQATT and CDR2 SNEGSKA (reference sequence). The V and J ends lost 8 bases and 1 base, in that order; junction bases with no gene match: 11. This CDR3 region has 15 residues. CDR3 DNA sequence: TGCAGTACTACCCCTAGCGGGAGAGGTTCCTACGAGCAGTACTTC. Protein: CSTTPSGRGSYEQYF.

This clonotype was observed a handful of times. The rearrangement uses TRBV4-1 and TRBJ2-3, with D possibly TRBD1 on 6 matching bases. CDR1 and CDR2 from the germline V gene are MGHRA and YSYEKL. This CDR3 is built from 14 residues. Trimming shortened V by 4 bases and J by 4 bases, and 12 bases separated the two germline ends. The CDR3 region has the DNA TGCGCCAGCAGCCGATTACAGGGTTCAGATACGCAGTATTTT. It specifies CASSRLQGSDTQYF.

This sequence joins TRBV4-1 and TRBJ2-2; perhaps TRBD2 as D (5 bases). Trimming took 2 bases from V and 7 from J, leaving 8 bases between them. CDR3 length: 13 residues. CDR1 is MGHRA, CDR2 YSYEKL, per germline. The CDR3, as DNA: TGCGCCAGCAGCCAACGGGGAGACGGGGAGCTGTTTTTT. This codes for CASSQRGDGELFF.

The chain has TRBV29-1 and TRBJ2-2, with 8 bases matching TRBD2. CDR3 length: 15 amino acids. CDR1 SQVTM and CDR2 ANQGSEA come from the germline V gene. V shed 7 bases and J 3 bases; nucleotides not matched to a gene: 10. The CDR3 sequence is CSALKRESYTGELFF. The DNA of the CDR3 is TGCAGCGCCCTGAAGCGGGAGTCTTACACCGGGGAGCTGTTTTTT.

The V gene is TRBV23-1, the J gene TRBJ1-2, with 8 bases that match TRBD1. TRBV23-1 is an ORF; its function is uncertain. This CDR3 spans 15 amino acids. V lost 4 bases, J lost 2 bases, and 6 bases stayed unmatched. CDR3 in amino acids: CASSPRTGHNYGYTF. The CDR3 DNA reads TGCGCCAGCAGTCCTAGGACAGGGCACAACTATGGCTACACCTTC.

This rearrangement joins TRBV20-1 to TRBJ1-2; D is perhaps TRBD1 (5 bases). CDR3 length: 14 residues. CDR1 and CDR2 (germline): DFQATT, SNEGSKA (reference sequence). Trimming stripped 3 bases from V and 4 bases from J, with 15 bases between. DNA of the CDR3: TGCAGTGCTAGTCCCCGGGGCGTCGGCTATGGCTACACCTTC. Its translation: CSASPRGVGYGYTF.

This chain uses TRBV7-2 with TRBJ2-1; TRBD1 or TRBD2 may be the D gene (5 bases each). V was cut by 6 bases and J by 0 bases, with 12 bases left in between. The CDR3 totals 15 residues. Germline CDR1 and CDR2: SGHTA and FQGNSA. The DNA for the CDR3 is TGTGCCAGCAGGGCCGGGACCAACTCCTACAATGAGCAGTTCTTC. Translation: CASRAGTNSYNEQFF.

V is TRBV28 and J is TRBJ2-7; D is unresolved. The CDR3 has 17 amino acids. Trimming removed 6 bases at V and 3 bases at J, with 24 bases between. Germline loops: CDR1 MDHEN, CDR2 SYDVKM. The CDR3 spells CASSHSPNGVPNYEQYF. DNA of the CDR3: TGTGCCAGCAGCCACTCTCCGAACGGCGTACCGAACTACGAGCAGTACTTC.

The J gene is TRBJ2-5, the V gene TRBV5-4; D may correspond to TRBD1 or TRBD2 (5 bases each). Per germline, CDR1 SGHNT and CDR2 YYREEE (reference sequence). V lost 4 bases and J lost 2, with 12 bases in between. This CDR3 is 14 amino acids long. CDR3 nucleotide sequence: TGTGCCAGCAGCCAACCGGGACGACAAGAGACCCAGTACTTC. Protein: CASSQPGRQETQYF.

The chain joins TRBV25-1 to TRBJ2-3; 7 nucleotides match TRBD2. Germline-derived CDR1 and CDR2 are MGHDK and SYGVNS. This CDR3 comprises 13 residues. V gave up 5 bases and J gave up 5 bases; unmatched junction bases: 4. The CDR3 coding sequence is TGTGCCAGCAGTTTTCGGGGGGTAGATACGCAGTATTTT. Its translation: CASSFRGVDTQYF.

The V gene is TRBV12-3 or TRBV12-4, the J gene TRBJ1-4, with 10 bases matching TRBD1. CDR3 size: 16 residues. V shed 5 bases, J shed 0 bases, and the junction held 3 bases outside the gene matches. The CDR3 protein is CASSPDRGPTNEKLFF. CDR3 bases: TGTGCCAGCAGTCCCGACAGGGGGCCAACTAATGAAAAACTGTTTTTT.

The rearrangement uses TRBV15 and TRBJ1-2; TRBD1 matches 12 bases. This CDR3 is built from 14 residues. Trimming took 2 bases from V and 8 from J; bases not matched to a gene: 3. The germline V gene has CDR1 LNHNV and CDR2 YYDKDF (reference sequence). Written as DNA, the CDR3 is TGTGCCACCAGCAGAAGGGACAGGGGGCTAGGCTACACCTTC. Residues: CATSRRDRGLGYTF.

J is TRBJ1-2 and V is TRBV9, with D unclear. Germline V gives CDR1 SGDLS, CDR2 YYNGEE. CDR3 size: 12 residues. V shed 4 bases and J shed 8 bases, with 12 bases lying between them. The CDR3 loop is CASSPHMDGYTF. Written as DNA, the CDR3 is TGTGCCAGCAGCCCCCATATGGACGGCTACACCTTC.

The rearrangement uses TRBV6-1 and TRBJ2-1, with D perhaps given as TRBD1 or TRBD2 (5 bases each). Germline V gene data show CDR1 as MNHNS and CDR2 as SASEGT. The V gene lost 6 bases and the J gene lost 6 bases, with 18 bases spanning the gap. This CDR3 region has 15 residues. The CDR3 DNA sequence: TGTGCCAGCAGGATAATGAGGCCTGGGGGCAATGAGCAGTTCTTC. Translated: CASRIMRPGGNEQFF.

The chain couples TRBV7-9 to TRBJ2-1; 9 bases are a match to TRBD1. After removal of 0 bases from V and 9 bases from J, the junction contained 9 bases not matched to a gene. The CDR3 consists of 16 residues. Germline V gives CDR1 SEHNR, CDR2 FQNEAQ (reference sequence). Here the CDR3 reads CASSLAGTGNLGEQFF. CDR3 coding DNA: TGTGCCAGCAGCTTAGCCGGGACAGGGAATTTGGGTGAGCAGTTCTTC.

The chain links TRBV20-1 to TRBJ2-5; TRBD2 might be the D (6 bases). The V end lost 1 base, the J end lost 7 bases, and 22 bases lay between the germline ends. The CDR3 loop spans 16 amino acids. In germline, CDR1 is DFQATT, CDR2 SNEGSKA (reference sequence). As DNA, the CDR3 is TGCAGTGCTAGAGTCCTCATGGCGGGATCTGGTCGGACCCAGTACTTC. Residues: CSARVLMAGSGRTQYF.